This is a list of T cell receptor beta chains from one sample in a study of prognosis after radiotherapy for stage I lung cancer. TCRdb re-analysed the multiplex PCR reads in MiXCR, keeping a single row per CDR3 protein. Here the sample spans around 17,000 distinct CDR3 sequences, about 18% being singletons. The source material was PBMCs, sampled before or after stereotactic body radiation therapy (not recorded which). These receptors all stem from a donor aged 50 or older with non-small cell lung cancer. Both conserved end residues are part of each CDR3.

V	J	CDR3
TRBV20-1	TRBJ1-5	CSANSYNQPQHF
TRBV6-1	TRBJ2-2	CASSKSGGRSTGELFF
TRBV18	TRBJ2-1	CASSPQQGASSYNEQFF
TRBV7-9	TRBJ1-1	CASSLWVNTEAFF
TRBV6-1	TRBJ1-5	CASSEVATGSPQHF
TRBV7-3	TRBJ2-1	CASSLSLGGAQFF
TRBV4-1	TRBJ1-2	CASSPQGQGYGYTF
TRBV20-1	TRBJ1-6	CSARDQGPSYNSPLHF
TRBV28	TRBJ2-7	CASSLWGSGTGSREQYF
TRBV6-2/TRBV6-3	TRBJ2-5	CASSYSVKGPETQYF
TRBV29-1	TRBJ2-7	CSVGTGKGYEQYF
TRBV15	TRBJ1-1	CATGQGPNTEAFF
TRBV6-5	TRBJ2-5	CASSYKGTGQAETQYF
TRBV28	TRBJ2-1	CASRIQGAAYNEQFF
TRBV6-5	TRBJ1-6	CASSSGGNSPLHF
TRBV20-1	TRBJ2-7	CSARDPTGTSGRAIGYEQYF
TRBV20-1	TRBJ1-3	CSARIPGVGNTIYF
TRBV19	TRBJ1-6	CASSIASGQGASPLHF
TRBV7-3	TRBJ2-7	CASSLTGDSYEQYF
TRBV18	TRBJ2-7	CASSPQGAGRNEQYF
TRBV20-1	TRBJ1-1	CSARDPGKGWTEAFF
TRBV18	TRBJ1-1	CASSPPPGDFTEAFF
TRBV24-1	TRBJ1-5	CATSDIPGQVFSNQPQHF
TRBV6-1	TRBJ1-6	CVSSRALIVASDSPLHF
TRBV28	TRBJ2-3	CASRQDATDTQYF
TRBV6-5	TRBJ1-3	CASSYSRSSGNTIYF
TRBV7-3	TRBJ2-1	CASSLSRTSVSNEQFF
TRBV18	TRBJ1-2	CASTPQETGGVYGYAF
TRBV2	TRBJ1-6	CASSRDMGSPLHF
TRBV7-9	TRBJ2-5	CASSGRGLAETQYF
TRBV19	TRBJ2-7	CASSILLSYEQYF
TRBV2	TRBJ2-5	CASSPQETQYF
TRBV19	TRBJ1-2	CASSIAARGNYGYTF
TRBV6-1	TRBJ2-5	CASSEAQRRQKETQYF
TRBV20-1	TRBJ2-7	CSAEDRYSSYEQYF
TRBV3-1	TRBJ2-3	CAQPRVRTDTQYF
TRBV30	TRBJ2-3	CAWRTGGPSSTDTQYF
TRBV12-3/TRBV12-4	TRBJ2-1	CASSSGTSGASYNEQFF
TRBV6-4	TRBJ2-3	CAQPPLGIGTDTQYF
TRBV30	TRBJ2-7	CTWSGGPNSYGQYF
TRBV27	TRBJ1-2	CASSLSGSAAYGYTF
TRBV12-5	TRBJ2-5	CASGLGEGNETQYF
TRBV30	TRBJ1-5	CAWSAGRVNQPQHF
TRBV30	TRBJ2-1	CAWSRDRGSSEQFF
TRBV18	TRBJ1-2	CASSPGQGDGYTF
TRBV6-1	TRBJ2-3	CASSDRLAATDTQYF
TRBV4-2	TRBJ2-7	CASSQAGQGDYEQYF
TRBV6-1	TRBJ1-3	CASSLLSSGNTIYF
TRBV6-5	TRBJ1-1	CASSYVVGHTEAFF